The source of this T cell receptor beta chain is a study of blood T cells in healthy people across ages. Using a J-beta primer mix together with a sample-barcoded 5' primer, a second PCR was run for about 6 to 12 cycles. MiXCR, applied by TCRdb to the 5' RACE reads, yields one record per CDR3 protein. The profile shows hundreds of thousands of distinct CDR3 sequences, approximately 25% of them singletons. Germline CDR1 reads DFQATT; CDR2 reads SNEGSKA (reference sequence). This CDR3 has 13 amino acids. This same sample was also part of a study on T cells of mothers and their children.

The sequenced material came from blood. This TCR was sampled from a boy aged 5-17 years in good health. The chain carries TRBV20-1 and TRBJ2-5, with 8 nucleotides matching TRBD2. The closer fit of TRBJ2-7 to the DNA end suggests the J call may be wrong. CDR3: CSVPAGDTYEQYF. The CDR3 nucleotides read TGCAGTGTTCCAGCGGGGGACACGTACGAGCAGTACTTC.